The 5 T cell receptor beta chains in this list originate from one sample, sequenced in a study of blood T cell repertoires in COVID-19. The data were produced by immunoSEQ multiplex PCR, yet TCRdb's version contains in-frame clones alone and is incomplete. The sample records 200,000 to 300,000 clones, about 89% being singletons. The sample consisted of peripheral blood. These receptor sequences come from a man aged 35-49 years who had recovered from COVID-19.

This chain links TRBV28 with TRBJ2-2; TRBD2 is a possible D gene (6 bases). V gave up 3 bases and J gave up 6 bases, with 14 bases separating them. The CDR3 has 15 residues. Per germline, CDR1 MDHEN and CDR2 SYDVKM. The CDR3 DNA sequence: TGTGCCAGCAGTTTGAGACTAGGTCGTCCCGGGGAGCTGTTTTTT. Translated: CASSLRLGRPGELFF.

The chain is built from TRBV2 and TRBJ1-4, with D perhaps TRBD1 (5 bases). Germline assignment: CDR1 SNHLY and CDR2 FYNNEI. The germline V and J ends were trimmed by 2 bases and 14 bases, with 15 bases remaining between them. This CDR3 comprises 13 residues. Here the CDR3 DNA reads TGTGCCAGCAGTGAAACTAGGTCAGGGACTCTGTTTTTT. Its protein is CASSETRSGTLFF.

This clone was counted a single time. The chain recombines TRBV9 with TRBJ2-7; 7 bases agree with TRBD1. With V trimmed by 1 base and J by 5 bases, 6 bases remained unmatched. This CDR3 comprises 14 residues. CDR1 and CDR2 from the germline V gene are SGDLS and YYNGEE. The CDR3 sequence: CASSVKGGGDEQYF. For the CDR3, the DNA is TGTGCCAGCAGCGTAAAAGGGGGCGGAGACGAGCAGTACTTC.

The V gene is TRBV2, the J gene TRBJ1-6; TRBD1 agrees at 10 bases. Germline assignment: CDR1 SNHLY and CDR2 FYNNEI. V shed 11 bases and J 11 bases; nucleotides not matched to a gene: 9. The CDR3 totals 13 residues. The CDR3 region is CAGGTGERAPLHF. Here the CDR3 DNA reads TGTGCCGGAGGGACAGGGGAAAGGGCACCCCTCCACTTT.

This chain joins TRBV7-6 and TRBJ2-1; D unresolved. Between the trimmed V and J ends, which lost 1 base and 0 bases, there was a span of 7 bases. The V gene's germline CDR1 is SGHVS and CDR2 FNYEAQ. This CDR3 is built from 15 residues. CDR3 sequence reads: CASSLVPSSYNEQFF. CDR3 nucleotide sequence: TGTGCCAGCAGCTTAGTTCCTAGCTCCTACAATGAGCAGTTCTTC.